The 20 T cell receptor beta chains reported below all come from one sample, sequenced in a study of breast tumors, draining lymph nodes, adjacent tissues. Axillary draining lymph nodes of breast cancer patients supplied the node samples. TCRdb reprocessed the multiplex PCR reads with MiXCR, giving one entry per CDR3 protein. Of about 200,000 distinct CDR3 sequences in the sample, under 35% were seen once. Sequencing input: axillary lymph node tissue. These receptors all stem from a female donor with breast cancer. Some clones in this sample may be carry-over from other donors' samples.

The table lists this clonotype with many counts. The genes are TRBV5-1 and TRBJ2-7; TRBD1 might be the D (6 bases). The V end was cut by 0 bases, the J end by 4 bases, with 14 bases between. CDR3 length: 15 amino acids. Germline CDR1 is SGHRS and CDR2 is YFSETQ. The CDR3 spells CASSLGGSTGYEQYF. DNA for the CDR3: TGCGCCAGCAGCTTGGGGGGATCGACAGGTTACGAGCAGTACTTC.

This clonotype was recorded many times. The V and J genes are TRBV19 and TRBJ2-5; 7 nucleotides match TRBD2. Unmatched junction bases numbered 7, after V lost 3 bases and J lost 0 bases. The germline CDR1 and CDR2 sequences are LNHDA and SQIVND (reference sequence). CDR3 length: 16 amino acids. CDR3 nucleotide sequence: TGTGCCAGTAGTATTAGCTCTAGCGGATACCAAGAGACCCAGTACTTC. This codes for CASSISSSGYQETQYF.

This chain connects TRBV5-1 to TRBJ2-7, with 8 bases lining up with TRBD1. The V gene end was trimmed by 3 bases and the J gene end by 5 bases; junction bases not matched to a gene: 7. The CDR3 has 14 amino acids. In germline, CDR1 is SGHRS, CDR2 YFSETQ. CDR3 nucleotide sequence: TGCGCCAGCAGCTGGGCAGGGGGCCGAAACGAGCAGTACTTC. Protein sequence: CASSWAGGRNEQYF. Full variable domain (outside the CDR3, taken from reference TRBV5-1 and TRBJ2-7): KAGVTQTPRYLIKTRGQQVTLSCSPISGHRSVSWYQQTPGQGLQFLFEYFSETQRNKGNFPGRFSGRQFSNSRSEMNVSTLELGDSALYLCASSWAGGRNEQYFGPGTRLTVT.

This clonotype came up many times. This chain joins TRBV7-9 and TRBJ2-1, with D tentatively TRBD2 (6 bases). The V gene's germline CDR1 is SEHNR and CDR2 FQNEAQ (reference sequence). The V end lost 0 bases, the J end lost 4 bases, and 7 bases lay between the germline ends. The CDR3 covers 14 residues. Here the CDR3 DNA reads TGTGCCAGCAGCTTAGCCGGGGGTTACAATGAGCAGTTCTTC. This translates into CASSLAGGYNEQFF.

Regarding this clonotype: Since a much larger clone is just one base distant, this may be a read error. The chain has TRBV10-1 and TRBJ2-1; D gene ambiguous. There are 14 residues in the CDR3. The germline V gene encodes CDR1 WNHNN and CDR2 SYGVQD (reference sequence). The CDR3 nucleotides read TGCGCCGGCAGTGAGTCGAACGGGCTAAATGAGCAGTTCTTC. This codes for CAGSESNGLNEQFF.

The chain couples TRBV20-1 to TRBJ2-1, with D possibly being TRBD2 (6 bases). Germline-derived CDR1 and CDR2 are DFQATT and SNEGSKA (reference sequence). This CDR3 contains 16 residues. Trimming removed 5 bases at V and 0 bases at J, with 17 bases between. CDR3 in amino acids: CSAQTDGTFSYNEQFF. The CDR3 coding sequence is TGCAGTGCTCAAACCGACGGGACTTTCTCCTACAATGAGCAGTTCTTC.

This clonotype was observed many times. This chain joins TRBV12-3 or TRBV12-4 and TRBJ1-5; 7 bases are a match to TRBD1. V dropped 3 bases and J dropped 6; count of bases not matched to a gene: 2. The length of the CDR3 is 13 residues. CDR3 nucleotides: TGTGCCAGCAGTTTTGGGGACAGTCAGCCCCAGCATTTT. This codes for CASSFGDSQPQHF.

Regarding this clonotype: A much bigger clone sits one base away, suggesting this may be a read error. V and J are TRBV5-8 and TRBJ2-7; D not resolved. Per germline, CDR1 SGHTS and CDR2 YDEGEE. The V end was cut by 0 bases, the J end by 9 bases, with 7 bases between. The CDR3 loop spans 11 amino acids. The CDR3 DNA follows: TGTGCCAGCAGCTTGGCCCACGCGCAGTACTTC. As protein: CASSLAHAQYF.

This clonotype was seen a handful of times. A read error may be the cause here, since a much bigger clone is one base away. For the CDR3, the DNA is TGTGCCAGCAGGCAGGAGGGTGGTAGCACCGGGGAGCTGTTTTTT. This codes for CASRQEGGSTGELFF. The chain links TRBV6-6 to TRBJ2-2; possible D gene TRBD2, 6 bases. The CDR3 covers 15 residues. V was cut by 6 bases and J by 4 bases, with 15 bases left in between. CDR1 and CDR2 from the germline V gene are MNHNY and SVGAGI (reference sequence).

Notes on this clonotype: A read error may explain this, as a much larger clone is one base away. The J gene is TRBJ2-7, the V gene TRBV6-1, with TRBD2 identical over 12 bases. The germline V gene has CDR1 MNHNS and CDR2 SASEGT. This CDR3 comprises 14 residues. DNA of the CDR3: TGTGCCAGCGGAAGGACTAGCGGGACCTACGGGCAGTACTTC. Protein sequence: CASGRTSGTYGQYF.

Ten or more counts support this clonotype. The V gene is TRBV7-9, the J gene TRBJ1-4, with 7 bases identical to TRBD1. Germline V gene data show CDR1 as SEHNR and CDR2 as FQNEAQ (reference sequence). This CDR3 contains 16 residues. With 2 bases clipped from V and 2 bases from J, the junction kept 5 bases outside the gene matches. Written as DNA, the CDR3 is TGTGCCAGCAGCTTAAAGGGGGCGTCGACTAATGAAAAACTGTTTTTT. Translating it yields CASSLKGASTNEKLFF.

The table lists this clonotype with many counts. The chain uses TRBV7-2 and TRBJ2-1, with D unresolved. This CDR3 has 16 residues. CDR1 and CDR2 from the germline V gene are SGHTA and FQGNSA. The V and J ends lost 2 bases and 0 bases respectively, with 11 bases between them. CDR3 amino acids: CASSLRQSSSYNEQFF. CDR3 DNA sequence: TGTGCCAGCAGCTTAAGACAATCCAGCTCCTACAATGAGCAGTTCTTC.

This clonotype was found many times. V and J are TRBV20-1 and TRBJ2-2; possibly TRBD1 for D (5 bases). The CDR3 contains 15 residues. V lost 2 bases to trimming and J lost 1 base, with 11 bases between them. The germline V gene has CDR1 DFQATT and CDR2 SNEGSKA (reference sequence). The DNA of the CDR3 is TGCAGTGCTAGATGGGGAACAGGGAACACCGGGGAGCTGTTTTTT. Translating gives CSARWGTGNTGELFF.

This clonotype was seen ten or more times. The rearrangement uses TRBV6-2 or TRBV6-3 and TRBJ2-3, with 8 bases lining up with TRBD1. CDR3 length: 13 residues. CDR1 MNHEY and CDR2 SVGEGT come from the germline V gene. Trimming removed 5 bases from V and 9 bases from J; junction bases left unmatched: 7. CDR3 sequence (DNA): TGTGCCAGCAGTCCGCGATGGACAGGGACGCAGTATTTT. It encodes CASSPRWTGTQYF.

This clonotype was detected many times. This chain links TRBV7-3 with TRBJ2-5; 7 bases match TRBD2. The CDR3 sequence is 15 residues long. Germline-derived CDR1 and CDR2 are SGHTA and FQGTGA. V lost 2 bases, J lost 4 bases, and 7 bases stayed unmatched. The CDR3 DNA reads as TGTGCCAGCAGCTTAGGGGGAGGGCCTGGAGAGACCCAGTACTTC. Translation gives CASSLGGGPGETQYF.

This clonotype was seen a handful of times. The chain carries TRBV5-1 and TRBJ2-2, with 10 bases lining up with TRBD2. The V gene's germline CDR1 is SGHRS and CDR2 YFSETQ. The CDR3 sequence is 18 residues long. The trim removed 5 bases at V and 2 bases at J, leaving 12 bases unmatched. CDR3: CASRQNRQRGGNTGELFF. The CDR3, as DNA: TGCGCCAGCAGACAAAACAGACAGCGGGGGGGCAACACCGGGGAGCTGTTTTTT.

This clonotype was counted ten times or more. The junction differs from germline at one of its ends, possibly a read error. V is TRBV7-9 and J is TRBJ2-7; TRBD1 might be the D (6 bases). CDR1 is SEHNR and CDR2 is FQNEAQ in the germline V gene (reference sequence). The CDR3 extends over 12 amino acids. DNA of the CDR3: TGTGCCAGCAGCTTGGACAGAGGCGAGCAGTGCTTC. Residues: CASSLDRGEQCF.

This clonotype was recorded many times. J is TRBJ1-3 and V is TRBV6-5; D is possibly TRBD1 (5 bases). This CDR3 spans 14 amino acids. Germline values: CDR1 MNHEY, CDR2 SVGAGI. Trimming removed 2 bases at V and 4 bases at J, with 9 bases between. The CDR3 DNA sequence: TGTGCCAGCAGTTACGATAGGGACGGAAACACCATATATTTT. It specifies CASSYDRDGNTIYF.

About this clonotype: A much larger clone lies a single base off, so this may be a read error. The DNA for the CDR3 is TGCAGTGCCAGGACTCGTCTAGATACGCCGTATTTT. Encoded protein: CSARTRLDTPYF. The V call is TRBV20-1, the J call TRBJ2-3; the D gene is possibly TRBD2 (5 bases). This CDR3 is 12 amino acids long. The germline CDR1 and CDR2 sequences are DFQATT and SNEGSKA (reference sequence).

This clonotype occurred a few times. This sequence joins TRBV29-1 and TRBJ1-1; D perhaps matches TRBD1 (6 bases). In germline, CDR1 is SQVTM, CDR2 ANQGSEA. The CDR3 contains 15 residues. Trimming removed 7 bases at V and 2 bases at J, with 20 bases between. CDR3 sequence: CSALTGGGVNTEAFF. CDR3 bases: TGCAGCGCATTGACTGGGGGCGGCGTAAACACTGAAGCTTTCTTT.